The next 8 T cell receptor beta chains were all read from a single sample in a study of blood T cell repertoires in COVID-19. Profiling relied on immunoSEQ multiplex PCR, and the TCRdb table lists in-frame clones only, not all of them. Counted here are about 240,000 clones, 80% to 90% occurring once; the ten biggest clones make up 7.5%. The sequencing input was peripheral blood. These receptor sequences come from a woman of 80 years or more with COVID-19, enrolled during active disease.

The chain employs TRBV12-3 or TRBV12-4 and TRBJ1-2; D possibly corresponds to TRBD1 (6 bases). The CDR3 loop spans 12 amino acids. Deletions cut 7 bases from V and 2 bases from J, with 8 bases between. CDR3 nucleotide sequence: TGTGCCAGCACCACAGGGAACTATGGCTACACCTTC. It is translated as CASTTGNYGYTF.

The chain recombines TRBV2 with TRBJ2-1; D not resolved. The CDR3 is 11 residues long. Trimming pared 5 bases from V and 5 bases from J, leaving 4 bases between. Germline assignment: CDR1 SNHLY and CDR2 FYNNEI. CDR3: CASSLHNEQFF. CDR3 in DNA: TGTGCCAGCAGTCTACACAATGAGCAGTTCTTC.

The chain carries TRBV11-1 and TRBJ1-2; D is ambiguous. The germline CDR1 and CDR2 sequences are SGHAT and FQDESV (reference sequence). With 5 bases removed from V and 4 bases from J, the gap between germline ends came to 14 bases. The CDR3 is made up of 14 amino acids. CDR3: CASSPALSGYGYTF. Written as DNA, the CDR3 is TGTGCCAGCAGCCCGGCCTTATCAGGCTATGGCTACACCTTC.

The chain recombines TRBV6-2 or TRBV6-3 with TRBJ2-7; 7 positions match TRBD2. Germline assignment: CDR1 MNHEY and CDR2 SVGEGT. The CDR3 runs to 20 residues. J was trimmed by 5 bases and V by 3 bases; bases with no gene match: 25. CDR3: CASSYPLPVQAGRWLNEQYF. DNA of the CDR3: TGTGCCAGCAGTTATCCCTTACCCGTACAAGCCGGGAGGTGGTTAAACGAGCAGTACTTC.

The chain recombines TRBV20-1 with TRBJ2-7; TRBD1 matches at 7 bases. The CDR3 has 15 amino acids. CDR1 is DFQATT, CDR2 SNEGSKA, per germline (reference sequence). The J segment lost 0 bases and the V segment lost 3 bases, leaving 8 bases of the junction unmatched. The CDR3 region has the DNA TGCAGTGCTAGTCCGGACAGGTCTATCTCCTACGAGCAGTACTTC. Amino acids: CSASPDRSISYEQYF.

This chain uses TRBV28 with TRBJ1-5; no definite D call. This CDR3 comprises 12 residues. Germline V gene lookup returns CDR1 MDHEN and CDR2 SYDVKM. V lost 7 bases and J lost 0, with 4 bases in between. Here the CDR3 reads CASMYSNQPQHF. Written as DNA, the CDR3 is TGTGCCAGCATGTATAGCAATCAGCCCCAGCATTTT.

The J gene is TRBJ1-2, the V gene TRBV4-2, with TRBD1 matching over 9 bases. V gave up 4 bases and J gave up 5 bases; unmatched junction bases: 11. Germline values: CDR1 LGHNA, CDR2 YNFKEQ. CDR3 length equals 16 residues. This CDR3 is CASSPNPDRGLYGYTF. For the CDR3, the DNA is TGTGCCAGCAGCCCCAATCCGGACAGGGGTTTATATGGCTACACCTTC.

The J gene is TRBJ1-3, the V gene TRBV13; D unresolved. The germline V gene encodes CDR1 PRHDT and CDR2 FYEKMQ (reference sequence). Trimming took off 0 bases at V and 4 bases at J, with 7 bases between the two ends. CDR3 length: 14 amino acids. The CDR3, as DNA: TGTGCCAGCAGCTTAGGAGGGAGAGGAAACACCATATATTTT. This sequence encodes CASSLGGRGNTIYF.